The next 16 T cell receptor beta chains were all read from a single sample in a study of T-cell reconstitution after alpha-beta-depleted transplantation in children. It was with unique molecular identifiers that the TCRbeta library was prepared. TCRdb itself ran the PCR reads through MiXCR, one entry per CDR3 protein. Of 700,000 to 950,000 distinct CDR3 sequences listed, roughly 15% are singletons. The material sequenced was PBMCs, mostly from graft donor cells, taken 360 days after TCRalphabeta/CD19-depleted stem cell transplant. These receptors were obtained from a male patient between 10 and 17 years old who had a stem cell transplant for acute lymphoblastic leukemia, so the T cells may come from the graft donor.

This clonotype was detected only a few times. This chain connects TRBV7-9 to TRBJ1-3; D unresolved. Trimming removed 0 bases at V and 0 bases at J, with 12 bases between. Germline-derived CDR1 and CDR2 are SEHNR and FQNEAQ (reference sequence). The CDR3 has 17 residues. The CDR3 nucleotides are TGTGCCAGCAGCTTAGCGTTCGTCTTTAGCTCTGGAAACACCATATATTTT. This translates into CASSLAFVFSSGNTIYF.

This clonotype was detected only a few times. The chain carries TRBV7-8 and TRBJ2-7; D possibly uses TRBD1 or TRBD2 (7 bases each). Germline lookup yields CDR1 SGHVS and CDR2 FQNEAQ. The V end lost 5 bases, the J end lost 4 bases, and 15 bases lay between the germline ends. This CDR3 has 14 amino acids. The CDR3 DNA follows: TGTGCCAGCAGCAGGGGAGGGGGCGGATACGAGCAGTACTTC. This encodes CASSRGGGGYEQYF.

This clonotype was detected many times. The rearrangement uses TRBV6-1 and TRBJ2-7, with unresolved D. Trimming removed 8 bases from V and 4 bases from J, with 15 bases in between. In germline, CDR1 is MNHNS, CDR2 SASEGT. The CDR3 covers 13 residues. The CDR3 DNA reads TGTGCCAGCGGGGTAGGGTCCTCTTACGAGCAGTACTTC. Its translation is CASGVGSSYEQYF.

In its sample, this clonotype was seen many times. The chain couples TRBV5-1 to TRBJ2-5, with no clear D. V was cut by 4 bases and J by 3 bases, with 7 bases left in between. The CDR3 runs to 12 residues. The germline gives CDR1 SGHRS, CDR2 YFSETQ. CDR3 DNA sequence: TGCGCCAGCAGCCTCGCCAAAGAGACCCAGTACTTC. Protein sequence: CASSLAKETQYF.

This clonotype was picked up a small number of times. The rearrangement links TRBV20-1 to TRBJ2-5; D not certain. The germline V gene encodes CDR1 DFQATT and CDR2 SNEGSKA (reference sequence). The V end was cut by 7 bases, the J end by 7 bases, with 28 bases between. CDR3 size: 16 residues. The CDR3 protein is CSGLASPNRPVATQYF. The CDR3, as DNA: TGCAGTGGATTAGCTAGTCCCAACCGCCCTGTAGCGACCCAGTACTTC.

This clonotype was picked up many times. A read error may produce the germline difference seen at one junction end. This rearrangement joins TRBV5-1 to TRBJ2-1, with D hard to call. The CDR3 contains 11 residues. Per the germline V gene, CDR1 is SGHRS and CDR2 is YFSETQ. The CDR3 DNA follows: TGTGCCAGCAGTTTATTCAATGAGCAGTTCTTC. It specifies CASSLFNEQFF.

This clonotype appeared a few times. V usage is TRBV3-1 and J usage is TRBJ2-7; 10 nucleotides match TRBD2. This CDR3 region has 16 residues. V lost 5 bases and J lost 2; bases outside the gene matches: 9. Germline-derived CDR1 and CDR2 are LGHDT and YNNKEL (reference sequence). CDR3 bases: TGTGCCAGCAGCGCGTTCGGACTAGCGGAAACCTACGAGCAGTACTTC. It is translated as CASSAFGLAETYEQYF.

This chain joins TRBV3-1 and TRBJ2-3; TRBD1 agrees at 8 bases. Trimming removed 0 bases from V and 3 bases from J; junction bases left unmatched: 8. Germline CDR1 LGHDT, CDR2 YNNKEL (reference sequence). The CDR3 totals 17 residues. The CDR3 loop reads CASSQDPGGAGTDTQYF. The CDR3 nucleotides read TGTGCCAGCAGCCAAGACCCAGGGGGCGCCGGGACAGATACGCAGTATTTT.

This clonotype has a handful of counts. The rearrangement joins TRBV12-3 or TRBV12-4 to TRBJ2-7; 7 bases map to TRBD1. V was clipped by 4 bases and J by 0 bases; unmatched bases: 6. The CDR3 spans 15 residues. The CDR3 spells CASSSRQGVSYEQYF. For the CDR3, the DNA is TGTGCCAGCAGTTCTCGACAGGGCGTCTCCTACGAGCAGTACTTC.

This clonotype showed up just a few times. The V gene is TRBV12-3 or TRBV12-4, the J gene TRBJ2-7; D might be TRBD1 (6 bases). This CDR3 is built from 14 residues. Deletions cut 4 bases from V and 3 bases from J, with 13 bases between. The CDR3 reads CASSSGDILYEQYF. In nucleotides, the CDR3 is TGTGCCAGCAGTTCAGGGGACATCCTCTACGAGCAGTACTTC.

The CDR3 DNA is TGCGCCAGCAGCCAGGCCGCCGGGACCCTTGGAGAGGAGACCCAGTACTTC. Amino acid sequence: CASSQAAGTLGEETQYF. The chain links TRBV4-1 to TRBJ2-5; D assignment may be TRBD1 or TRBD2 (5 bases each). CDR1 and CDR2 from the germline V gene are MGHRA and YSYEKL. The CDR3 has 17 amino acids. Trimming took 3 bases from V and 5 from J, leaving 22 bases between them.

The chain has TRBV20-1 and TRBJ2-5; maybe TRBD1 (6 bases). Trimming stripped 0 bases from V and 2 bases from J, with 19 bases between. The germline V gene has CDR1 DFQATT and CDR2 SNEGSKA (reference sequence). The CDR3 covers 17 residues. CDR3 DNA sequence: TGCAGTGCTAGAGATCTCATGGACAGCCAAAGACAAGAGACCCAGTACTTC. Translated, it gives CSARDLMDSQRQETQYF.

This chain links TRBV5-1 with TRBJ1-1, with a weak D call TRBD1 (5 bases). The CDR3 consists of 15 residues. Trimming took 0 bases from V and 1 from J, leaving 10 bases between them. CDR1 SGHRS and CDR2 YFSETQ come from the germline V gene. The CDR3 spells CASSLGGHPNTEAFF. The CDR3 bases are TGCGCCAGCAGCTTGGGAGGACATCCGAACACTGAAGCTTTCTTT.

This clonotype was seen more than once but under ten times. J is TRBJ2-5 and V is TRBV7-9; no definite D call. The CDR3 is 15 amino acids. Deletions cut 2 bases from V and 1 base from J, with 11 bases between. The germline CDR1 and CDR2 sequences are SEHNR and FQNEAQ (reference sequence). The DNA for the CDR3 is TGTGCCAGCAGCTTAATTTTGACAATCCAAGAGACCCAGTACTTC. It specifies CASSLILTIQETQYF.

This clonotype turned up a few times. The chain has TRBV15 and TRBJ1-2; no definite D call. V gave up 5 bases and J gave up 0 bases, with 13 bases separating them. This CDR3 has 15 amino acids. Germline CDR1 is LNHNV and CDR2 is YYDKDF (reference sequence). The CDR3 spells CATSATRGSNYGYTF. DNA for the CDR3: TGTGCCACCAGCGCTACACGGGGATCTAACTATGGCTACACCTTC. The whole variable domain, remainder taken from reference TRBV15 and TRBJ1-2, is DAMVIQNPRYQVTQFGKPVTLSCSQTLNHNVMYWYQQKSSQAPKLLFHYYDKDFNNEADTPDNFQSRRPNTSFCFLDIRSPGLGDTAMYLCATSATRGSNYGYTFGSGTRLTVV.

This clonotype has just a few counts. The chain's CDR3 is CASSLGHSNTEAFF. The CDR3 region has the DNA TGCGCCAGCAGCTTAGGTCACTCGAACACTGAAGCTTTCTTT. The rearrangement uses TRBV5-1 and TRBJ1-1; D ambiguous. V was pared by 2 bases and J by 1 base, with 9 bases between. CDR3 length: 14 amino acids. The germline gives CDR1 SGHRS, CDR2 YFSETQ.